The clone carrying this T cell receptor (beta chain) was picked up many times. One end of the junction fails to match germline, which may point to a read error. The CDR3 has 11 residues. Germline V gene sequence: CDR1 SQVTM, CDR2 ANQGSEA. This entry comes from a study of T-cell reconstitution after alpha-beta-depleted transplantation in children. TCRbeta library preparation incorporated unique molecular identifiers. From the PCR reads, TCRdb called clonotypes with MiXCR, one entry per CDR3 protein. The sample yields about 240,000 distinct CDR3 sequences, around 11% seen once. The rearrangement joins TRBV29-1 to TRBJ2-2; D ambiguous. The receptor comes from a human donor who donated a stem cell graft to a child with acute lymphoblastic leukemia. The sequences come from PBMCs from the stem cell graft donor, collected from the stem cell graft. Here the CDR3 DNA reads TGCAGCGTTCGAAACAACGGGGAGCTGTTTTTT. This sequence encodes CSVRNNGELFF.